Listed below are T cell receptor beta chains from one sample, sequenced in a study of regulatory T cells in long-lasting Graves disease. TCRdb processed the multiplex PCR reads anew with MiXCR; each CDR3 protein has one entry. Counted here are roughly 500,000 distinct CDR3 sequences, around 15% occurring once; the ten biggest clones make up roughly 15%. In addition, the sample was reused for a study of T cells in Graves' hyperthyroidism and ophthalmopathy.

Sequencing used peripheral blood mononuclear cells (PBMCs), obtained at new diagnosis, from a patient treated with antithyroid drugs. These receptor sequences come from a woman between 50 and 59 years old with Graves disease. Both conserved end residues are trimmed from each CDR3.

CDR3aa	len	v_gene	j_gene
AISQIIGTSGSTDTQY	16	TRBV10-3	TRBJ2-3
ASSLRASGSYEQY	13	TRBV27	TRBJ2-7
ASMGAAGAPYEQY	13	TRBV7-9	TRBJ2-7
ASSFPGLGPNTGELF	15	TRBV5-1	TRBJ2-2
ASSQAKLAL	9	TRBV4-2	TRBJ2-1
ASKQGTRTDTQY	12	TRBV7-9	TRBJ2-3
ASSLIENTEAF	11	TRBV11-2	TRBJ1-1
ASSLWGIQETQY	12	TRBV12-3/TRBV12-4	TRBJ2-5
ASSFGTDYTGELF	13	TRBV28	TRBJ2-2
ASSYTTGDRELF	12	TRBV6-5	TRBJ1-4
SVTGTSAYEQY	11	TRBV29-1	TRBJ2-7
ASSTGQVGEQY	11	TRBV7-2	TRBJ2-7
ASSLTEELYNEQF	13	TRBV12-3/TRBV12-4	TRBJ2-1
ASSENSGGITEAF	13	TRBV10-2	TRBJ1-1